These 11 T cell receptor beta chains share one sample of origin, sequenced in a study of shared clonotypes between healthy human individuals. Naive CD8 populations comprised CD45RO-negative cells positively selected for CCR7, excluding terminally differentiated effector memory CD45RA+ cells. Only in-frame clones appear in the TCRdb table, and some are missing; sequencing was by immunoSEQ multiplex PCR. The sample has more than 2 million clones; about 95% are singletons. The specimen was naive CD8+ T cells sorted from blood. The receptors were sampled from a man younger than 35 in good health.

As for this clone: The same CDR3 can be traced to other DNA sequences in this sample. This chain joins TRBV27 and TRBJ2-7, with a tentative D call TRBD1 (6 bases). In germline, CDR1 is MNHEY, CDR2 SMNVEV (reference sequence). There are 14 residues in the CDR3. The V and J ends lost 3 bases and 1 base respectively, with 10 bases between them. The CDR3 nucleotides read TGTGCCAGCAGTTTTACAGGGAGTTCCTACGAGCAGTACTTC. This encodes CASSFTGSSYEQYF.

The V call is TRBV4-1, the J call TRBJ1-6, with TRBD1 as a possible D gene (5 bases). Trimming removed 2 bases from V and 1 base from J, with 15 bases in between. The CDR3 sequence is 18 residues long. CDR1 is MGHRA and CDR2 is YSYEKL in the germline V gene. The CDR3 reads CASSQSSGGVSYNSPLHF. Here the CDR3 DNA reads TGCGCCAGCAGCCAATCTTCCGGAGGGGTTTCCTATAATTCACCCCTCCACTTT.

The chain joins TRBV11-3 to TRBJ1-2; D is uncertain. The CDR3 covers 16 residues. Between the trimmed V and J ends, which lost 6 bases and 7 bases, there was a span of 24 bases. Germline values: CDR1 SGHNT, CDR2 YENEEA. The CDR3 reads CASSQVRNAMDRGYTF. The CDR3 DNA reads as TGTGCCAGCAGTCAGGTACGCAACGCTATGGATCGTGGCTACACCTTC.

V and J are TRBV4-2 and TRBJ2-2; 10 nucleotides agree with TRBD2. V dropped 0 bases and J dropped 4; count of bases not matched to a gene: 5. Germline V CDR1 and CDR2: LGHNA, YNFKEQ. CDR3 length: 17 residues. CDR3 amino acids: CASSQEGLAGVTGELFF. The CDR3 DNA follows: TGTGCCAGCAGCCAAGAAGGCCTAGCGGGGGTCACCGGGGAGCTGTTTTTT.

J is TRBJ2-3 and V is TRBV6-5; D gene uncertain. Germline V gene data show CDR1 as MNHEY and CDR2 as SVGAGI. The CDR3 extends over 12 amino acids. Trimming shortened V by 5 bases and J by 5 bases, and 8 bases separated the two germline ends. This CDR3 is CASSTLGDTQYF. The CDR3 coding sequence is TGTGCCAGCAGTACTCTAGGAGATACGCAGTATTTT.

The chain combines TRBV4-3 with TRBJ1-4; maybe TRBD1 (5 bases). This CDR3 has 16 amino acids. The germline gives CDR1 LGHNA, CDR2 YSLEER. V was trimmed by 2 bases and J by 5 bases, leaving 15 bases between them. CDR3 in DNA: TGCGCCAGCAGCCAAATATATTGGGGGGACAATGAAAAACTGTTTTTT. Encoded protein: CASSQIYWGDNEKLFF.

The chain is built from TRBV11-3 and TRBJ2-2, with a possible D match to TRBD1 (6 bases). Trimming stripped 5 bases from V and 4 bases from J, with 11 bases between. The CDR3 loop spans 14 amino acids. Germline CDR1 reads SGHNT; CDR2 reads YENEEA. The CDR3 DNA reads TGTGCCAGCAGCCCAGGGGACACCACCGGGGAGCTGTTTTTT. As protein: CASSPGDTTGELFF.

The chain recombines TRBV6-1 with TRBJ2-7; the D is unclear. CDR3 length: 15 amino acids. V dropped 6 bases and J dropped 0 bases, with 15 bases sitting between them. From germline, CDR1 is MNHNS and CDR2 SASEGT. The CDR3 here is CASSLGPFLSYEQYF. The CDR3 DNA reads TGTGCCAGCAGCCTTGGGCCGTTTCTCTCCTACGAGCAGTACTTC.

The chain combines TRBV27 with TRBJ2-7, with TRBD1 matching 8 bases. The CDR3 sequence is 17 residues long. V trimming: 6 bases; J trimming: 6 bases; junction bases outside the gene matches: 19. In germline, CDR1 is MNHEY, CDR2 SMNVEV (reference sequence). For the CDR3, the DNA is TGTGCCAGCAGCCCCCTATTACCAGGGCAGGGGGCTGGCGAGCAGTACTTC. It encodes CASSPLLPGQGAGEQYF.

The J gene is TRBJ2-3, the V gene TRBV7-9; D is unresolved. In germline, CDR1 is SEHNR, CDR2 FQNEAQ (reference sequence). The V and J ends lost 5 bases and 4 bases respectively, with 13 bases between them. This CDR3 contains 14 residues. The CDR3 is CASSPPLAADTQYF. The CDR3 nucleotides read TGTGCCAGCAGCCCCCCACTCGCCGCAGATACGCAGTATTTT.

J is TRBJ2-1 and V is TRBV21-1; the table calls TRBD2, which could not be checked here. TRBV21-1 is assigned pseudogene status. The CDR3 spans 17 residues. The CDR3 sequence: CASSKAHGGRGYNEQFF. In DNA form, the CDR3 reads TGTGCCAGCAGCAAAGCGCATGGCGGGAGGGGTTACAATGAGCAGTTCTTC.